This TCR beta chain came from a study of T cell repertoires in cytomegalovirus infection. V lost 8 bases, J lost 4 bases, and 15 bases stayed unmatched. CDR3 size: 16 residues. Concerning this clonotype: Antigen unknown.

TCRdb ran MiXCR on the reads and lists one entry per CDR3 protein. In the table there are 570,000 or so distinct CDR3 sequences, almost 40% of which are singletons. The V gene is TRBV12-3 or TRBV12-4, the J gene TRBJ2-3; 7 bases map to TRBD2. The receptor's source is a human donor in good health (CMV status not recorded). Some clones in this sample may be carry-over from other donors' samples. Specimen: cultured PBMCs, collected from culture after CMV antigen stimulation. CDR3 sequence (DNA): TGTGCCAGCGCCCAAATACTAGCGATAGTAGCAGATACGCAGTATTTT. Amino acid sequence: CASAQILAIVADTQYF.